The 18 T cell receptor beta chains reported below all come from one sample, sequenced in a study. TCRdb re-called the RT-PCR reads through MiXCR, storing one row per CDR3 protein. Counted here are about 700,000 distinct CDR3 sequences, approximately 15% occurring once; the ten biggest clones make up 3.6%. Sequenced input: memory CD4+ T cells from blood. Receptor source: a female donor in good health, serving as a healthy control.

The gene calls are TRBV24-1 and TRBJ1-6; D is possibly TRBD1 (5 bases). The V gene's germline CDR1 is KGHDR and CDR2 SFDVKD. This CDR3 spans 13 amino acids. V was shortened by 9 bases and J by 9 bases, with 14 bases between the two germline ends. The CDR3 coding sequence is TGTGCCACCTCGAGGGCGCAGGGTTCACCCCTCCACTTT. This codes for CATSRAQGSPLHF.

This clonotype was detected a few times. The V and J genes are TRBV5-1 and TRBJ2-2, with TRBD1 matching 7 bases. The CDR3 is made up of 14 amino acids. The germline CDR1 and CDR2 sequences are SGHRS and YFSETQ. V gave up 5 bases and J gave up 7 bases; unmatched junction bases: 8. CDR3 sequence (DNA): TGCGCCAGCAGGACCGGGACAGAAGGCGGGGAGCTGTTTTTT. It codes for CASRTGTEGGELFF.

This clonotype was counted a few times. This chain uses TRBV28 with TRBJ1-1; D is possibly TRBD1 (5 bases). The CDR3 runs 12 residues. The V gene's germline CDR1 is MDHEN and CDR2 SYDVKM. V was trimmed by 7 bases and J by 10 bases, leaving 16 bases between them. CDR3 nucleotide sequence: TGTGCCAGCATCCTAAGGGGTGTCGGAGCTTTCTTT. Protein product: CASILRGVGAFF.

The CDR3: CSARDLGARPTNEKLFF. The CDR3 DNA reads TGCAGTGCTAGAGATCTGGGGGCGCGTCCAACTAATGAAAAACTGTTTTTT. This chain connects TRBV20-1 to TRBJ1-4, with D perhaps matching TRBD1 (6 bases). This CDR3 comprises 17 residues. V lost 0 bases and J 0 bases, leaving 14 bases between the germline ends. Germline lookup yields CDR1 DFQATT and CDR2 SNEGSKA (reference sequence).

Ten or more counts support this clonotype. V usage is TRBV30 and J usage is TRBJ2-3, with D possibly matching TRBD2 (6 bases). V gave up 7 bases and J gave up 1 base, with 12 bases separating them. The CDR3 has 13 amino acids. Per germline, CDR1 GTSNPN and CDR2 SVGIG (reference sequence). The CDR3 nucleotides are TGTGCCTTCGGGATAGCGGGCACAGATACGCAGTATTTT. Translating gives CAFGIAGTDTQYF.

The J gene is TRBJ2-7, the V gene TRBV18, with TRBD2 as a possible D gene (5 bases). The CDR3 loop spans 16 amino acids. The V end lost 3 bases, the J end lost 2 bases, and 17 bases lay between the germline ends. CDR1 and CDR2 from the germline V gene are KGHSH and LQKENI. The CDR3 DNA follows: TGTGCCAGCTCACCTGCGGCGGGTCCCTTGGCCTACGAGCAGTACTTC. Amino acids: CASSPAAGPLAYEQYF.

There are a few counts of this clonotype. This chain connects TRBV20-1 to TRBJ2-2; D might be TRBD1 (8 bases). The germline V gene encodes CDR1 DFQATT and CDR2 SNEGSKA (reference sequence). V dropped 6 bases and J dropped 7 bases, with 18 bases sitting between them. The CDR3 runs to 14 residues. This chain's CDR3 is CSALQQGEGGELFF. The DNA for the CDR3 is TGCAGTGCCCTTCAACAGGGGGAGGGCGGGGAGCTGTTTTTT.

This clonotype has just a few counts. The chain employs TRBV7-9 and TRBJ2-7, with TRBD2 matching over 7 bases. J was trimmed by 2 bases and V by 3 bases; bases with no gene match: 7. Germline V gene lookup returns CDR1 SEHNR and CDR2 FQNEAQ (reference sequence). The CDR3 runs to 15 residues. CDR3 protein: CASSLGLAVTYEQYF. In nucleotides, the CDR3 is TGTGCCAGCAGCTTGGGGCTAGCGGTAACCTACGAGCAGTACTTC.

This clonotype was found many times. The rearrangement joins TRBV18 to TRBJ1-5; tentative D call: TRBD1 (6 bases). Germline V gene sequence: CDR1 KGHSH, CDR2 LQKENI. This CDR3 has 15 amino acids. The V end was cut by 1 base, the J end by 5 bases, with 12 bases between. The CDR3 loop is CASSPRRGIDQPQHF. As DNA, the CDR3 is TGTGCCAGCTCACCACGGAGGGGGATCGATCAGCCCCAGCATTTT.

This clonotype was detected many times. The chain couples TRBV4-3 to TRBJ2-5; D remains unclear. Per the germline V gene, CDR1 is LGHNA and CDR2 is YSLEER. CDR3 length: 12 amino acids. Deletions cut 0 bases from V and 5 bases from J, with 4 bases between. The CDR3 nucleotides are TGCGCCAGCAGCCAAGAGGGGGAGACCCAGTACTTC. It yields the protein CASSQEGETQYF.

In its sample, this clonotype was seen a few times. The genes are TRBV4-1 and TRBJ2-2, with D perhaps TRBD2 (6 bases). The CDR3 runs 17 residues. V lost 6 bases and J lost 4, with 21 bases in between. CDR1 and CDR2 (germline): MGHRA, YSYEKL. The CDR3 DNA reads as TGCGCCAGCAGTCCACGACACCGGGACTCCACCACCGGGGAGCTGTTTTTT. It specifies CASSPRHRDSTTGELFF.

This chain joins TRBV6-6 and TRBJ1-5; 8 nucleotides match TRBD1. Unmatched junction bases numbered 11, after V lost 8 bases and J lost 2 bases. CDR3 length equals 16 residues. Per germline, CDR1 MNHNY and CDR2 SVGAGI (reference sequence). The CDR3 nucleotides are TGTGCCAGCTCAGTCCCCGTGGACAGGGGCAATCAGCCCCAGCATTTT. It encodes CASSVPVDRGNQPQHF.

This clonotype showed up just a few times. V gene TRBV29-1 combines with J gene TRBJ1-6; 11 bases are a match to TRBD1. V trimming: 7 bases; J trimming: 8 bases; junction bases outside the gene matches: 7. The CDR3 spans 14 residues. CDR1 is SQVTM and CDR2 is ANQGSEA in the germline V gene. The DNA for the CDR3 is TGCAGCGCAACAGGACAGGGGGCAGATTCACCCCTCCACTTT. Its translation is CSATGQGADSPLHF.

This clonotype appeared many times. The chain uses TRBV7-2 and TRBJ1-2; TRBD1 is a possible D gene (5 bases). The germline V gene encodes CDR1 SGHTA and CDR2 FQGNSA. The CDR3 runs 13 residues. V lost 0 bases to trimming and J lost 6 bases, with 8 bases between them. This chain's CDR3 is CASSLAQGNGYTF. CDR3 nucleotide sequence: TGTGCCAGCAGCTTAGCGCAGGGAAATGGCTACACCTTC.

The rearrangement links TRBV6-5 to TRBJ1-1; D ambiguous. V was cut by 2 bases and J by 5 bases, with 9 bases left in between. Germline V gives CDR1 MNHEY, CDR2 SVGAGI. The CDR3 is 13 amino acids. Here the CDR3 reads CASSYHEGTEAFF. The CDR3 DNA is TGTGCCAGCAGTTACCACGAGGGAACTGAAGCTTTCTTT.

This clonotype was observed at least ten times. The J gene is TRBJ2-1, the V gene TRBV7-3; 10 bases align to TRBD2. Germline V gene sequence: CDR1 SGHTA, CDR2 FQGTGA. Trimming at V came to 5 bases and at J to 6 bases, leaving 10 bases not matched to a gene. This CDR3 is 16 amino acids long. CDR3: CASSVSGTSAGNEQFF. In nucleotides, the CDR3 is TGTGCCAGCAGCGTATCCGGGACTAGCGCGGGCAATGAGCAGTTCTTC.

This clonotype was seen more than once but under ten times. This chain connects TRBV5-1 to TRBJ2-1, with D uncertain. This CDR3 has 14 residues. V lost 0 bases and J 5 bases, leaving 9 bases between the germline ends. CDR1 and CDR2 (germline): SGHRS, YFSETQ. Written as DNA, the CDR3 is TGCGCCAGCAGCTTGGCCCTTGCACACAATGAGCAGTTCTTC. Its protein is CASSLALAHNEQFF.

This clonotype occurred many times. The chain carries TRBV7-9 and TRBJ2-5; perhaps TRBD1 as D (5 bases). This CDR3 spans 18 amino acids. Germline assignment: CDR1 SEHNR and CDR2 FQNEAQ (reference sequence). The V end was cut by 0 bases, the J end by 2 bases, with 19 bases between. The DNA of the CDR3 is TGTGCCAGCAGCTTAGCGACCTCATGGCGAAGGGGTCAAGAGACCCAGTACTTC. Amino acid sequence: CASSLATSWRRGQETQYF.